The 23 T cell receptor beta chains reported below all come from one sample, sequenced in a study of human T cells and chemical hapten exposure. As for time point: pre-sensitization, week 0. The treatment: therapeutic diphenylcyclopropenone sensitization with weekly scalp DPC. TCRdb analysed the RACE reads with MiXCR anew, one entry per CDR3 protein. The repertoire holds 200,000 to 300,000 distinct CDR3 sequences, 7.5% to 10% seen once, with less than 3% in the top ten. The specimen was whole blood, collected in connection with sensitization to the hapten diphenylcyclopropenone (DPC). The source of these receptors is a middle-aged woman with alopecia areata. Some clones in this sample may be carry-over from other donors' samples.

A few counts support this clonotype. The chain recombines TRBV4-2 with TRBJ2-3; TRBD1 matches at 7 bases. Trimming cost V 3 bases and J 0 bases; bases outside gene matches: 3. This CDR3 contains 15 residues. The germline CDR1 and CDR2 sequences are LGHNA and YNFKEQ. The CDR3 sequence is CASSHQTGSTDTQYF. In DNA, the CDR3 is TGTGCCAGCAGCCATCAGACAGGGAGCACAGATACGCAGTATTTT.

This clonotype was counted a few times. CDR3 sequence: CASSYSYRTSGMGEQFF. DNA for the CDR3: TGTGCCAGCAGTTACTCATATCGGACTAGCGGGATGGGGGAGCAGTTCTTC. This chain links TRBV6-5 with TRBJ2-1; 12 bases agree with TRBD2. V lost 0 bases and J lost 10; bases outside the gene matches: 10. Germline V lookup: CDR1 MNHEY, CDR2 SVGAGI. The CDR3 spans 17 residues.

V and J are TRBV11-3 and TRBJ2-1; tentative D call: TRBD1 (6 bases). V was shortened by 3 bases and J by 5 bases, with 11 bases between the two germline ends. Germline loops: CDR1 SGHNT, CDR2 YENEEA. The CDR3 spans 14 residues. The CDR3: CASSFTSGDNEQFF. The DNA of the CDR3 is TGTGCCAGCAGCTTCACGTCAGGGGACAATGAGCAGTTCTTC.

The chain employs TRBV7-9 and TRBJ2-1; perhaps TRBD2 as D (6 bases). The CDR3 has 13 residues. The V and J ends lost 5 bases and 11 bases respectively, with 16 bases between them. Per the germline V gene, CDR1 is SEHNR and CDR2 is FQNEAQ (reference sequence). In DNA form, the CDR3 reads TGTGCCAGCAGCACCGGGGGTCGCAGACAGCAGTTCTTC. Its protein product is CASSTGGRRQQFF.

This CDR3 reads CASSQQGAGAADTQYF. The CDR3 bases are TGTGCCAGCAGCCAGCAAGGCGCGGGAGCCGCAGATACGCAGTATTTT. The chain links TRBV7-2 to TRBJ2-3; 7 bases are a match to TRBD2. This CDR3 has 16 amino acids. Per the germline V gene, CDR1 is SGHTA and CDR2 is FQGNSA. Trimming cost V 5 bases and J 4 bases; bases outside gene matches: 12.

A few counts support this clonotype. The chain employs TRBV4-1 and TRBJ1-2, with D unclear. The V end was cut by 3 bases, the J end by 0 bases, with 11 bases between. Germline V gene data show CDR1 as MGHRA and CDR2 as YSYEKL. The CDR3 has 15 residues. CDR3 coding DNA: TGCGCCAGCAGCCAGGCCGGGGTCTCTAACTATGGCTACACCTTC. Translation gives CASSQAGVSNYGYTF.

V gene TRBV6-4 combines with J gene TRBJ2-5; D may be TRBD1 or TRBD2 (7 bases each). From germline, CDR1 is MRHNA and CDR2 SNTAGT. The V gene lost 3 bases and the J gene lost 2 bases, with 16 bases spanning the gap. This CDR3 contains 16 residues. CDR3 sequence (DNA): TGTGCCAGCAGTGATGTTGCAGGGGGGGGACAAGAGACCCAGTACTTC. Its protein product is CASSDVAGGGQETQYF.

This clonotype was detected many times. This rearrangement joins TRBV6-2 or TRBV6-3 to TRBJ2-2, with no clear D. The CDR3 totals 13 residues. The V end lost 6 bases, the J end lost 6 bases, and 11 bases lay between the germline ends. The germline CDR1 and CDR2 sequences are MNHEY and SVGEGT. The CDR3 bases are TGTGCCAGCAGCTATTCGAGCCCCGGGGAGCTGTTTTTT. This gives the protein CASSYSSPGELFF.

This clonotype was detected many times. The chain links TRBV7-9 to TRBJ2-5; possibly TRBD1 for D (6 bases). Germline loops: CDR1 SEHNR, CDR2 FQNEAQ (reference sequence). Between the trimmed V and J ends, which lost 5 bases and 0 bases, there was a span of 16 bases. The CDR3 is 16 residues long. The CDR3 is CASSLYGTTYQETQYF. In DNA, the CDR3 is TGTGCCAGCAGCCTCTACGGGACAACGTACCAAGAGACCCAGTACTTC.

V gene TRBV7-8 combines with J gene TRBJ2-7; D might be TRBD1 or TRBD2, each matching 6 bases. This CDR3 comprises 15 residues. The V gene lost 5 bases and the J gene lost 5 bases, with 19 bases spanning the gap. CDR1 is SGHVS, CDR2 FQNEAQ, per germline. For the CDR3, the DNA is TGTGCCAGCAGCCCAAGTCGGGGGCTGGACCACGAGCAGTACTTC. Encoded protein: CASSPSRGLDHEQYF. Using reference TRBV7-8 and TRBJ2-7 for the parts outside the CDR3, the full variable domain is GAGVSQSPRYKVAKRGQDVALRCDPISGHVSLFWYQQALGQGPEFLTYFQNEAQLDKSGLPSDRFFAERPEGSVSTLKIQRTQQEDSAVYLCASSPSRGLDHEQYFGPGTRLTVT.

The chain recombines TRBV9 with TRBJ2-2; 7 nucleotides align to TRBD2. The CDR3 totals 14 residues. Germline lookup yields CDR1 SGDLS and CDR2 YYNGEE. With 0 bases clipped from V and 5 bases from J, the junction kept 1 base outside the gene matches. Here the CDR3 reads CASSVVGGTGELFF. DNA of the CDR3: TGTGCCAGCAGCGTAGTGGGAGGGACCGGGGAGCTGTTTTTT. The complete variable domain, with remaining parts taken from reference TRBV9 and TRBJ2-2, reads DSGVTQTPKHLITATGQRVTLRCSPRSGDLSVYWYQQSLDQGLQFLIQYYNGEERAKGNILERFSAQQFPDLHSELNLSSLELGDSALYFCASSVVGGTGELFFGEGSRLTVL.

This clonotype was counted many times. The V call is TRBV6-2 or TRBV6-3, the J call TRBJ1-1; D is ambiguous. The CDR3 sequence is 14 residues long. V gave up 2 bases and J gave up 6 bases, with 13 bases separating them. The germline V gene has CDR1 MNHEY and CDR2 SVGEGT. The CDR3 loop reads CASSYGRLRAEAFF. DNA for the CDR3: TGTGCCAGCAGTTACGGTCGGCTTAGGGCTGAAGCTTTCTTT.

This chain connects TRBV4-2 to TRBJ1-4; D call uncertain. Deletions cut 4 bases from V and 5 bases from J, with 11 bases between. The CDR3 is made up of 14 amino acids. In germline, CDR1 is LGHNA, CDR2 YNFKEQ. CDR3 residues: CASSLSRENEKLFF. The CDR3 DNA follows: TGTGCCAGCAGCCTATCTCGAGAGAATGAAAAACTGTTTTTT.

This clonotype was detected a few times. V usage is TRBV19 and J usage is TRBJ2-1, with 13 nucleotides matching TRBD2. J lost 8 bases, V lost 5 bases, and 6 bases had no gene match. The CDR3 is 15 amino acids. Germline V lookup: CDR1 LNHDA, CDR2 SQIVND (reference sequence). The DNA of the CDR3 is TGTGCCAGTAGTTGGACTAGCGGGAGTGAGGATGAGCAGTTCTTC. Translating gives CASSWTSGSEDEQFF.

In this sample, this clonotype turned up many times. The V call is TRBV7-2, the J call TRBJ2-1, with 9 nucleotides matching TRBD2. Losses at the gene ends were 6 bases for V and 0 bases for J; bases not matched to a gene: 3. From germline, CDR1 is SGHTA and CDR2 FQGNSA. There are 15 residues in the CDR3. Here the CDR3 reads CASSRLAVSYNEQFF. The CDR3 nucleotides are TGTGCCAGCAGTAGACTAGCGGTCTCCTACAATGAGCAGTTCTTC.

V is TRBV20-1 and J is TRBJ2-1, with 8 bases identical to TRBD2. The CDR3 has 15 amino acids. Germline CDR1 and CDR2: DFQATT and SNEGSKA (reference sequence). Trimming cost V 1 base and J 2 bases; bases outside gene matches: 4. For the CDR3, the DNA is TGCAGTGCTAGAGGCGGGAGGACGACCTACAATGAGCAGTTCTTC. As protein: CSARGGRTTYNEQFF.

This clonotype appeared many times. The chain combines TRBV28 with TRBJ1-1; D is undetermined. Trimming removed 6 bases from V and 4 bases from J, with 9 bases in between. The CDR3 sequence is 12 residues long. Germline assignment: CDR1 MDHEN and CDR2 SYDVKM. The CDR3 sequence: CASSPYSTEAFF. In nucleotides, the CDR3 is TGTGCCAGCAGCCCTTACAGCACTGAAGCTTTCTTT.

This clonotype was detected a few times. The chain has TRBV21-1 and TRBJ2-7; the D call in the table, TRBD1, was not verified against the DNA. TRBV21-1 is a documented pseudogene. The CDR3 has 15 residues. The DNA of the CDR3 is TGTGCCAGCAGCACCCCCACCGGCCCCACCTACGAGCAGTACTTC. This codes for CASSTPTGPTYEQYF.

This clonotype appeared many times. The chain combines TRBV28 with TRBJ1-1, with 9 bases fitting TRBD1. The CDR3 loop spans 12 amino acids. CDR1 and CDR2 from the germline V gene are MDHEN and SYDVKM. V shed 3 bases and J 12 bases; nucleotides not matched to a gene: 5. CDR3: CASSLGTGKTFF. CDR3 coding DNA: TGTGCCAGCAGTTTGGGGACAGGGAAGACTTTCTTT.

The chain uses TRBV7-2 and TRBJ2-2; D gene unclear. Looked up from germline, CDR1 is SGHTA and CDR2 is FQGNSA. The CDR3 contains 15 residues. V was trimmed by 3 bases and J by 4 bases, leaving 12 bases between them. The CDR3 DNA is TGTGCCAGCAGCTTTATCTCCCCCGCCACCGGGGAGCTGTTTTTT. Residues: CASSFISPATGELFF.

This clonotype was counted only a few times. This chain connects TRBV7-8 to TRBJ2-3, with 7 bases identical to TRBD1. The CDR3 contains 17 residues. V gave up 5 bases and J gave up 0 bases; unmatched junction bases: 11. Germline CDR1 and CDR2: SGHVS and FQNEAQ. CDR3 amino acids: CASSPFGGQTSTDTQYF. The CDR3 nucleotides read TGTGCCAGCAGCCCCTTTGGGGGACAGACTAGCACAGATACGCAGTATTTT.

The chain combines TRBV28 with TRBJ1-1; 7 bases are a match to TRBD1. The CDR3 spans 14 residues. Trimming at V came to 6 bases and at J to 2 bases, leaving 6 bases not matched to a gene. The germline gives CDR1 MDHEN, CDR2 SYDVKM. This CDR3 is CASSETGANTEAFF. The CDR3 DNA reads TGTGCCAGCAGCGAAACAGGGGCTAACACTGAAGCTTTCTTT.

This clonotype occurred a few times. The chain carries TRBV12-3 or TRBV12-4 and TRBJ2-3; possibly TRBD1 for D (6 bases). V dropped 5 bases and J dropped 3 bases, with 18 bases sitting between them. The CDR3 spans 16 residues. CDR3 sequence reads: CASSHPRARGTDTQYF. In DNA form, the CDR3 reads TGTGCCAGCAGTCACCCGCGAGCCAGGGGTACAGATACGCAGTATTTT.